A selection of T cell receptor beta chains follows, all from one sample in a study of regulatory T cells in long-lasting Graves disease. TCRdb passed the multiplex PCR reads through MiXCR, listing each CDR3 protein once. The data contain 310,000 or so distinct CDR3 sequences, about 18% of them singletons. The source was peripheral blood mononuclear cells (PBMCs), collected when the disease was refractory, from a patient treated with antithyroid drugs. The receptor source for this set is a female donor with Graves disease. Each CDR3 is given with its conserved first and last residue. The D gene is left open where the match is weak. Clone size is not always given. Where it is, it says once, few, many or a class for expanded clones.

>16|TRBV7-2|TRBJ2-7|many|TRBD1
CASSLLGTGASYEQYF
TGTGCCAGCAGCTTACTCGGGACAGGGGCCTCCTACGAGCAGTACTTC
>13|TRBV20-1|TRBJ2-7|-|-
CSASLGAVYEQYF
TGCAGTGCTAGCTTAGGGGCCGTCTACGAGCAGTACTTC
>15|TRBV9|TRBJ1-5|-|-
CASSVAGLSNQPQHF
TGTGCCAGCAGCGTAGCGGGGTTAAGCAATCAGCCCCAGCATTTT
>12|TRBV19|TRBJ1-5|few|-
CASSIGKGPVGF
TGTGCCAGTAGTATAGGGAAGGGGCCGGTAGGTTTT
>14|TRBV5-1|TRBJ1-1|-|TRBD1
CASTDEGGYTEAFF
TGCGCCAGCACCGATGAAGGGGGCTACACTGAAGCTTTCTTT
>14|TRBV27|TRBJ2-5|many|TRBD2
CATRGGGRQETQYF
TGTGCCACCCGCGGGGGGGGGAGGCAAGAGACCCAGTACTTC
>18|TRBV7-2|TRBJ2-2|-|-
CASSSPLRGRKLTGELFF
TGTGCCAGCAGCTCCCCCCTGCGAGGCAGAAAGCTTACCGGGGAGCTGTTTTTT
>14|TRBV29-1|TRBJ2-5|many|TRBD2
CSVEGGGAQETQYF
TGCAGCGTTGAAGGCGGGGGGGCCCAAGAGACCCAGTACTTC
>13|TRBV15|TRBJ1-5|many|-
CATSRDRNQPQHF
TGTGCCACCAGCAGAGATCGGAATCAGCCCCAGCATTTT
>14|TRBV5-6|TRBJ2-1|-|TRBD2
CASSWEREGHEQFF
TGTGCCAGCAGCTGGGAGCGGGAGGGCCATGAGCAGTTCTTC
>14|TRBV12-3/TRBV12-4|TRBJ1-1|many|TRBD1
CASSLRGRHTEAFF
TGTGCCAGCAGTTTGAGGGGGCGGCACACTGAAGCTTTCTTT